Listed here are 15 T cell receptor beta chains from one sample, sequenced in a study of blood T cell repertoires in COVID-19. Clones were read by immunoSEQ multiplex PCR, and TCRdb kept only the in-frame ones, dropping some. The profile covers roughly 180,000 clones, with around 87% appearing a single time and less than 3.5% taken by the ten largest. The sample taken for sequencing was peripheral blood. These receptors were collected from a woman aged 25-40 years with active or convalescent COVID-19.

This rearrangement joins TRBV3-1 (or the pseudogene TRBV3-2) to TRBJ1-1, with 7 bases matching TRBD1. Germline lookup yields CDR1 LGHDT and CDR2 YNNKEL (reference sequence). This CDR3 is built from 14 residues. V gave up 3 bases and J gave up 5 bases; unmatched junction bases: 6. CDR3 protein: CASSHSTGETEAFF. CDR3 in DNA: TGTGCCAGCAGCCACAGTACAGGGGAAACTGAAGCTTTCTTT.

The chain uses TRBV21-1 and TRBJ2-7; TRBD2, the D gene given by the table, was not confirmed from the DNA. TRBV21-1 has pseudogene status. The CDR3 is 16 amino acids. The CDR3 region has the DNA TGTGCCAGCAGCAAAGGAAGGGAGGGGGGTCCCTACGAGCAGTACTTC. Its translation: CASSKGREGGPYEQYF.

The chain uses TRBV27 and TRBJ1-2; D might be TRBD1 (5 bases). This CDR3 comprises 13 residues. The V gene's germline CDR1 is MNHEY and CDR2 SMNVEV (reference sequence). The V gene lost 2 bases and the J gene lost 5 bases, with 9 bases spanning the gap. The CDR3 protein is CASSLAGGYGYTF. The DNA for the CDR3 is TGTGCCAGCAGTTTAGCGGGGGGGTATGGCTACACCTTC.

This chain joins TRBV2 and TRBJ2-3, with 8 positions matching TRBD2. Unmatched junction bases numbered 4, after V lost 3 bases and J lost 5 bases. This CDR3 contains 14 residues. Germline V gene data show CDR1 as SNHLY and CDR2 as FYNNEI. The CDR3 nucleotides are TGTGCCAGCAGTGAGGCGGGAGGAATAGATACGCAGTATTTT. This translates into CASSEAGGIDTQYF.

This chain links TRBV6-2 or TRBV6-3 with TRBJ1-5; 9 positions match TRBD1. The CDR3 runs 15 residues. Germline loops: CDR1 MNHEY, CDR2 SVGEGT. V was pared by 0 bases and J by 7 bases, with 4 bases of the junction left unmatched. CDR3 sequence reads: CASSYSTGGSQPQHF. Here the CDR3 DNA reads TGTGCCAGCAGTTACTCGACAGGGGGGTCCCAGCCCCAGCATTTT.

The chain recombines TRBV13 with TRBJ1-3; D possibly corresponds to TRBD1 (5 bases). Germline assignment: CDR1 PRHDT and CDR2 FYEKMQ (reference sequence). The V end lost 1 base, the J end lost 2 bases, and 9 bases lay between the germline ends. The CDR3 has 15 residues. The CDR3 DNA follows: TGTGCCAGCAGCTTAGTGGGGGGTACTGGAAACACCATATATTTT. This sequence encodes CASSLVGGTGNTIYF. The complete variable domain, with remaining parts taken from reference TRBV13 and TRBJ1-3, reads AAGVIQSPRHLIKEKRETATLKCYPIPRHDTVYWYQQGPGQDPQFLISFYEKMQSDKGSIPDRFSAQQFSDYHSELNMSSLELGDSALYFCASSLVGGTGNTIYFGEGSWLTVV.

V and J are TRBV29-1 and TRBJ2-2; 12 bases fit TRBD2. Germline CDR1 is SQVTM and CDR2 is ANQGSEA. The CDR3 has 17 amino acids. CDR3 sequence: CTPGGTSGQGTTGELFF. The CDR3 DNA follows: TGCACCCCGGGGGGGACTAGCGGGCAGGGGACCACCGGGGAGCTGTTTTTT.

The genes are TRBV5-4 and TRBJ2-7; 8 positions agree with TRBD2. Germline V CDR1 and CDR2: SGHNT, YYREEE (reference sequence). The CDR3 has 13 amino acids. Trimming cost V 4 bases and J 4 bases; bases outside gene matches: 4. As DNA, the CDR3 is TGTGCCAGCAGCCGGGGGGGAGTTTACGAGCAGTACTTC. This codes for CASSRGGVYEQYF.

The genes are TRBV9 and TRBJ1-5; 10 nucleotides match TRBD1. Trimming cost V 2 bases and J 5 bases; bases outside gene matches: 1. Germline-derived CDR1 and CDR2 are SGDLS and YYNGEE. The CDR3 totals 14 residues. This chain's CDR3 is CASSVGTGDQPQHF. CDR3 bases: TGTGCCAGCAGCGTGGGGACAGGGGATCAGCCCCAGCATTTT.

The genes are TRBV15 and TRBJ2-5; 7 bases line up with TRBD2. CDR1 is LNHNV, CDR2 YYDKDF, per germline (reference sequence). After removal of 1 base from V and 0 bases from J, the junction contained 2 bases not matched to a gene. The CDR3 totals 15 residues. Here the CDR3 reads CATSRGGGYQETQYF. CDR3 bases: TGTGCCACCAGCAGAGGGGGGGGGTACCAAGAGACCCAGTACTTC.

This sequence joins TRBV2 and TRBJ1-5; no clear D. This CDR3 spans 15 amino acids. V was clipped by 4 bases and J by 2 bases, with 12 bases between them. The V gene's germline CDR1 is SNHLY and CDR2 FYNNEI. The CDR3 protein is CASSGRILGNQPQHF. The CDR3 bases are TGTGCCAGCAGTGGGAGGATCCTTGGCAATCAGCCCCAGCATTTT.

The chain is built from TRBV3-1 (or the pseudogene TRBV3-2) and TRBJ1-4, with TRBD1 as a possible D gene (5 bases). The germline V and J ends were trimmed by 2 bases and 5 bases, with 12 bases remaining between them. Germline V gene lookup returns CDR1 LGHDT and CDR2 YNNKEL (reference sequence). The CDR3 length is 15 residues. DNA for the CDR3: TGTGCCAGCAGCCAACGGGGAGGGGTCAATGAAAAACTGTTTTTT. It is translated as CASSQRGGVNEKLFF.

The J gene is TRBJ1-4, the V gene TRBV12-3 or TRBV12-4; D is unresolved. The V end lost 3 bases, the J end lost 4 bases, and 3 bases lay between the germline ends. This CDR3 region has 12 residues. The CDR3 coding sequence is TGTGCCAGCAGTTTCGGTAATGAAAAACTGTTTTTT. Translation: CASSFGNEKLFF.

As concerns this clone: Distinct nucleotide sequences in the sample also encode this CDR3. This chain connects TRBV11-3 to TRBJ1-2, with D unresolved. V shed 2 bases and J shed 4 bases, with 5 bases lying between them. CDR3 length: 12 amino acids. Per the germline V gene, CDR1 is SGHNT and CDR2 is YENEEA. Here the CDR3 reads CASSLTGYGYTF. The DNA for the CDR3 is TGTGCCAGCAGCTTAACTGGCTATGGCTACACCTTC. The full variable domain, in which reference TRBV11-3 and TRBJ1-2 provide the parts outside the CDR3, is EAGVVQSPRYKIIEKKQPVAFWCNPISGHNTLYWYLQNLGQGPELLIRYENEEAVDDSQLPKDRFSAERLKGVDSTLKIQPAELGDSAVYLCASSLTGYGYTFGSGTRLTVV.

J is TRBJ1-3 and V is TRBV3-1 (or the pseudogene TRBV3-2); D may be TRBD1 (6 bases). The germline V gene has CDR1 LGHDT and CDR2 YNNKEL (reference sequence). Trimming shortened V by 3 bases and J by 3 bases, and 9 bases separated the two germline ends. The CDR3 has 14 residues. CDR3 residues: CASSQYRVGNTIYF. The CDR3, as DNA: TGTGCCAGCAGCCAGTACAGGGTTGGAAACACCATATATTTT.